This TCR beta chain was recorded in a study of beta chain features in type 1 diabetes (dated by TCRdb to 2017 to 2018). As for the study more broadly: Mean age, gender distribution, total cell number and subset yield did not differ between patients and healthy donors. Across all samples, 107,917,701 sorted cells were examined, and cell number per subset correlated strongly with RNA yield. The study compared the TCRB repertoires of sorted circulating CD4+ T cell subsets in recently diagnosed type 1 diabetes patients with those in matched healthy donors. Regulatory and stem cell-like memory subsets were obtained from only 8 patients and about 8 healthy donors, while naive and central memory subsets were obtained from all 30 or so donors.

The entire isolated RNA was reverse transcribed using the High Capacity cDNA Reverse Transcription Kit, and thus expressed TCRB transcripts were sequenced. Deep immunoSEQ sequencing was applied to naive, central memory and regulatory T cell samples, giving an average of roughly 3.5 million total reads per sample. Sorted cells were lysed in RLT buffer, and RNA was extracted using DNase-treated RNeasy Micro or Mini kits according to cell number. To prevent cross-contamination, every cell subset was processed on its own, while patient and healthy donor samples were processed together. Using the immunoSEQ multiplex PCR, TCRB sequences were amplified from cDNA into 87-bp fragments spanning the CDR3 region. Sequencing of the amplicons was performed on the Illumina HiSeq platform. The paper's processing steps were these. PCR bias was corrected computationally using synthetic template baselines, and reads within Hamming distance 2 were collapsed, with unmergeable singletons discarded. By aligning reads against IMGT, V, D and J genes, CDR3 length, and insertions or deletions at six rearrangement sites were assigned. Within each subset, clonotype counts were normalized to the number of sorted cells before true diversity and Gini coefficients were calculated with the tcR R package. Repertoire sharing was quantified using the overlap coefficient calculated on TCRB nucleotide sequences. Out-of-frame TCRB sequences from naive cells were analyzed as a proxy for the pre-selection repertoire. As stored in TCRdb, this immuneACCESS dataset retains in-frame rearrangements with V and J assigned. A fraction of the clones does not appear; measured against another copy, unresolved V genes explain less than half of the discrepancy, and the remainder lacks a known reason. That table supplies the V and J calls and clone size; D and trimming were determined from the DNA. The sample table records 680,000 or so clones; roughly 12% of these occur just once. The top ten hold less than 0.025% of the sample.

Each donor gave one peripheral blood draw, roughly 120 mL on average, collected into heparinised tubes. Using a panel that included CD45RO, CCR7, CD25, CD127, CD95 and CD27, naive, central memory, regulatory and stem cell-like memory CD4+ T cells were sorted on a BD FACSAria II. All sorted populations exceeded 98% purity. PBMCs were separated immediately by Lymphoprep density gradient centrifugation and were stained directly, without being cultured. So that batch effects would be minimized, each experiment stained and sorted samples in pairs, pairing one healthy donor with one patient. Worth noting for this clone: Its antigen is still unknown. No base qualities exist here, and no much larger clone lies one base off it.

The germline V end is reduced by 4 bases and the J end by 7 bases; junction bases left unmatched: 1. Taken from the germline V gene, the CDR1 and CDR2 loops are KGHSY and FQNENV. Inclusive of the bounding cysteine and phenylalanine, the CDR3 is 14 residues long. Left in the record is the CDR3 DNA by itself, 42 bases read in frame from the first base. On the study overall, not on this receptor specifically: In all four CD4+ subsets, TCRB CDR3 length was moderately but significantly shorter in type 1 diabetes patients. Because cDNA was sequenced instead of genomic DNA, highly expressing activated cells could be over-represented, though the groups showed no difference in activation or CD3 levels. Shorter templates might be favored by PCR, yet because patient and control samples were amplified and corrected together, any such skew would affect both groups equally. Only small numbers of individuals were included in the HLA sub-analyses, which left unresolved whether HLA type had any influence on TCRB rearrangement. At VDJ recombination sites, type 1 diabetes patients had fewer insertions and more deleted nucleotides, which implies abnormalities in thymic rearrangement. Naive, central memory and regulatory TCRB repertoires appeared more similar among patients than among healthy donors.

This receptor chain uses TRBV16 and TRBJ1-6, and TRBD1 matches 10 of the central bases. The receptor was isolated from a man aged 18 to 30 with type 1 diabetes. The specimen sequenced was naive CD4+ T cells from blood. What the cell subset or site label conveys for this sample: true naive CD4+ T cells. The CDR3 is CASSRDRGNSPLHF. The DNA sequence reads TGTGCCAGCAGCCGGGACAGGGGAAATTCACCCCTCCACTTT.